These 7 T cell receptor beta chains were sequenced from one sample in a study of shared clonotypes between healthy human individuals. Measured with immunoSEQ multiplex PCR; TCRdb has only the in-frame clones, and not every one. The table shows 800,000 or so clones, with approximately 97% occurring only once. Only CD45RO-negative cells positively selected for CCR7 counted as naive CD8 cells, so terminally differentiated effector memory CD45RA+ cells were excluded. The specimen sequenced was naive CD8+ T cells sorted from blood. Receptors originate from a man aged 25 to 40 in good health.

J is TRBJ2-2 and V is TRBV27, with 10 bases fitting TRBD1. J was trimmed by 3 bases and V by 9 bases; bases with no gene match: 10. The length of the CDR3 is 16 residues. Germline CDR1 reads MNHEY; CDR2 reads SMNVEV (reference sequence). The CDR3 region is CASTFFGTGDTGELFF. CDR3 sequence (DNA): TGTGCCAGTACTTTTTTCGGGACAGGGGACACCGGGGAGCTGTTTTTT.

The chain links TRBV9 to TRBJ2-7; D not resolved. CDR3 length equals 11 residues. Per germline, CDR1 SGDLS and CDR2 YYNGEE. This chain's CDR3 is CVSYRTYEQYF. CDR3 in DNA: TGTGTAAGTTATAGGACCTACGAGCAGTACTTC.

This CDR3 reads CASSIRTSEHTDTQYF. Here the CDR3 DNA reads TGTGCCAGCAGCATAAGGACTAGCGAGCACACAGATACGCAGTATTTT. This chain uses TRBV7-9 with TRBJ2-3; 9 nucleotides match TRBD2. The CDR3 is 16 amino acids. J lost 2 bases, V lost 5 bases, and 8 bases had no gene match. The V gene's germline CDR1 is SEHNR and CDR2 FQNEAQ (reference sequence).

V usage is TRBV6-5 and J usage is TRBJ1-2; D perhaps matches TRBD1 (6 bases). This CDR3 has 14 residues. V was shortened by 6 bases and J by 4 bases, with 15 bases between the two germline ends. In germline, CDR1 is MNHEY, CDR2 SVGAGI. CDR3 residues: CASSPPGHIYGYTF. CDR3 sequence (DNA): TGTGCCAGCAGCCCACCGGGACACATCTATGGCTACACCTTC.

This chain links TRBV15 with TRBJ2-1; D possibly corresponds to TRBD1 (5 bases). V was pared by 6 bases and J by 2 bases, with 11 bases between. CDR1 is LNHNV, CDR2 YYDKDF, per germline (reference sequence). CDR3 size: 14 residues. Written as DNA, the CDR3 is TGTGCCACCAGGGCAGGGAACACCTACAATGAGCAGTTCTTC. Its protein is CATRAGNTYNEQFF.

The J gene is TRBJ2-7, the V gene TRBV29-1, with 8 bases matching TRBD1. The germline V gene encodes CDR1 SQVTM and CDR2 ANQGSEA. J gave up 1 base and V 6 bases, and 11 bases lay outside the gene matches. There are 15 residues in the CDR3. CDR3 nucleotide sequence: TGCAGCGTATTGAGTCTCAGGACAGGGTCCTACGAGCAGTACTTC. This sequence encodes CSVLSLRTGSYEQYF.

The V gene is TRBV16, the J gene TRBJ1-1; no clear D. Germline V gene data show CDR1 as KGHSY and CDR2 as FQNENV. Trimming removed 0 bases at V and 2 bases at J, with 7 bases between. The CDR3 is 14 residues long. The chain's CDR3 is CASSQSTKNTEAFF. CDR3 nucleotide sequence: TGTGCCAGCAGCCAATCAACGAAAAACACTGAAGCTTTCTTT.